The entry that follows covers one TCR beta chain sequence. This sample is part of a study of siplizumab effects on memory and regulatory T cells. Using immunoSEQ multiplex PCR, the repertoire was profiled, and TCRdb retains in-frame clones only, with some absent. The repertoire includes tens of thousands of clones, roughly 93% of them detected once, and 6% to 7% sits in the top ten. Germline loops: CDR1 SGHVS, CDR2 FNYEAQ. This CDR3 spans 16 amino acids. V was cut by 1 base and J by 1 base, with 12 bases left in between. This receptor was identified in a human donor in good health. J is TRBJ2-3 and V is TRBV7-6; unclear D gene. Sequenced input: CD8+ T cells sorted from blood. For the CDR3, the DNA is TGTGCCAGCAGCTTAGTGGTCTCAGAAGGCACAGATACGCAGTATTTT. Translated: CASSLVVSEGTDTQYF.